Listed below are T cell receptor beta chains from one sample, sequenced in a study of Graves' ophthalmopathy and Graves' hyperthyroidism. From the multiplex PCR reads, TCRdb called clonotypes with MiXCR, one entry per CDR3 protein. Here the sample spans 150,000 to 200,000 distinct CDR3 sequences, over 35% being singletons. Sequencing used peripheral blood. The receptor set was obtained from a woman between 35 and 50 years old with Graves' ophthalmopathy. Both conserved end residues are part of each CDR3. Fields, in order: V gene, J gene, clone size, D gene, CDR3 protein, CDR3 DNA. The D gene is left open where the match is weak. Rows give clone size only sometimes, using once, few, many, or a class for an expanded clone.

TRBV29-1	TRBJ2-7	NA	NA	CSVAGQGQHEQYF	TGCAGCGTTGCCGGGCAGGGTCAGCACGAGCAGTACTTC
TRBV7-2	TRBJ2-7	many	NA	CASSLVWDNYEQYF	TGTGCCAGCAGCTTAGTGTGGGACAACTACGAGCAGTACTTC
TRBV12-3/TRBV12-4	TRBJ1-5	many	NA	CASRAGGDDQPQHF	TGTGCCAGCAGGGCGGGGGGGGATGATCAGCCCCAGCATTTT
TRBV20-1	TRBJ1-1	NA	TRBD1	CSAEATGQGLAEAFF	TGCAGTGCTGAGGCCACGGGACAGGGGTTGGCTGAAGCTTTCTTT
TRBV27	TRBJ2-7	once	NA	CASSLGRGAAYEQYF	TGTGCCAGCAGTTTAGGAAGGGGTGCCGCCTACGAGCAGTACTTC
TRBV24-1	TRBJ2-5	many	TRBD1	CATSDPDRGQETQYF	TGTGCCACCAGTGATCCGGACAGGGGCCAAGAGACCCAGTACTTC
TRBV5-1	TRBJ1-1	many	TRBD1	CASSLIPPGQRGGTEAFF	TGCGCCAGCAGCTTGATACCCCCGGGACAGAGGGGTGGCACTGAAGCTTTCTTT
TRBV24-1	TRBJ1-1	many	NA	CATPRRAEAFF	TGTGCCACCCCCCGAAGGGCTGAAGCTTTCTTT
TRBV12-3/TRBV12-4	TRBJ2-7	few	NA	CASGGSRGDYEQYF	TGTGCCAGCGGAGGCTCTAGAGGGGACTACGAGCAGTACTTC
TRBV19	TRBJ1-6	once	TRBD1	CASSIETGGNSPLHF	TGTGCCAGTAGTATCGAGACAGGGGGAAATTCACCCCTCCACTTT
TRBV6-1	TRBJ1-2	many	NA	CASSDPAAYGYTF	TGTGCCAGCAGTGACCCAGCGGCCTATGGCTACACCTTC
TRBV7-3	TRBJ2-5	NA	TRBD1	CASSYSTGGRETQYF	TGTGCCAGCAGCTACTCGACAGGGGGGCGGGAGACCCAGTACTTC
TRBV12-3/TRBV12-4	TRBJ2-7	few	TRBD2	CASSLEGLAGINEQYF	TGTGCCAGCAGTTTAGAGGGACTAGCGGGAATCAACGAGCAGTACTTC
TRBV20-1	TRBJ1-6	many	NA	CSATEGGGLSNSPLHF	TGCAGTGCTACCGAGGGGGGGGGGCTTTCTAATTCACCCCTCCACTTT
TRBV5-1	TRBJ1-2	many	TRBD1	CASSLASRSDRAADGYTF	TGCGCCAGCAGCTTGGCCTCAAGGTCGGACAGGGCCGCCGATGGCTACACCTTC
TRBV7-2	TRBJ1-1	NA	NA	CASSNPGTREAFF	TGTGCCAGCAGCAACCCCGGGACACGGGAAGCTTTCTTT
TRBV6-2/TRBV6-3	TRBJ2-6	many	TRBD1	CASSWDRGWSGANVLTF	TGTGCCAGCAGTTGGGACAGGGGGTGGTCTGGGGCCAACGTCCTGACTTTC
TRBV2	TRBJ1-2	NA	TRBD1	CASSRPTGTENYGYTF	TGTGCCAGCAGTCGGCCTACCGGGACAGAAAACTATGGCTACACCTTC
TRBV29-1	TRBJ2-7	many	NA	CSVGSDLSYEQYF	TGCAGCGTTGGATCGGACTTATCCTACGAGCAGTACTTC
TRBV2	TRBJ2-7	many	NA	CASSEALYGEQYF	TGTGCCAGCAGTGAAGCGCTTTACGGGGAGCAGTACTTC
TRBV6-1	TRBJ2-5	once	NA	CASSPSGAPETQYF	TGTGCCAGCAGTCCGTCAGGGGCTCCAGAGACCCAGTACTTC
TRBV6-1	TRBJ1-1	NA	TRBD1	CASSQLDRGIAGGAFF	TGTGCCAGCAGCCAACTTGACAGGGGGATCGCAGGCGGAGCTTTCTTT
TRBV6-1	TRBJ2-6	NA	NA	CASRPHEGAGGANVLTF	TGTGCCAGCAGGCCCCACGAAGGGGCTGGTGGGGCCAACGTCCTGACTTTC
TRBV12-3/TRBV12-4	TRBJ1-5	NA	TRBD1	CASSSRGHQPQHF	TGTGCCAGCAGTTCCAGGGGGCATCAGCCCCAGCATTTT
TRBV5-1	TRBJ1-3	once	NA	CASSLAGHVSGNTIYF	TGCGCCAGCAGCTTGGCGGGGCACGTCTCTGGAAACACCATATATTTT
TRBV5-1	TRBJ2-7	many	NA	CASSLSYYEQYF	TGCGCCAGCAGCTTGTCTTACTACGAGCAGTACTTC
TRBV30	TRBJ2-7	NA	NA	CAWSDLIANTYEQYF	TGTGCCTGGAGTGACCTGATCGCCAATACCTACGAGCAGTACTTC
TRBV6-1	TRBJ1-2	NA	NA	CASRGQGDYGYTF	TGTGCCAGCAGAGGTCAGGGAGACTATGGCTACACCTTC
TRBV4-2	TRBJ2-2	many	NA	CASSQDDSTSNTGELFF	TGTGCCAGCAGCCAAGACGACAGTACATCGAACACCGGGGAGCTGTTTTTT
TRBV27	TRBJ1-2	many	NA	CASSSQGGDSYGYTF	TGTGCCAGCAGTTCCCAGGGAGGAGATAGCTATGGCTACACCTTC
TRBV6-4	TRBJ1-2	NA	NA	CASSREGAVGGYTF	TGTGCCAGCAGTCGGGAAGGGGCAGTGGGTGGCTACACCTTC
TRBV6-1	TRBJ1-5	NA	NA	CASNPGQQPQHF	TGTGCCAGCAATCCAGGGCAACAGCCCCAGCATTTT
TRBV6-1	TRBJ1-1	many	TRBD1	CASRENRGLNTEAFF	TGTGCCAGCAGGGAAAACAGGGGGTTGAACACTGAAGCTTTCTTT
TRBV12-3/TRBV12-4	TRBJ1-1	NA	NA	CASSPPQLNTEAFF	TGTGCCAGCAGCCCCCCGCAGCTGAACACTGAAGCTTTCTTT
TRBV28	TRBJ2-7	NA	NA	CASIPRWDPYEQYF	TGTGCCAGCATCCCCAGGTGGGACCCCTACGAGCAGTACTTC
TRBV28	TRBJ1-2	NA	NA	CASTSPPGHRYGYTF	TGTGCCAGCACCTCCCCCCCGGGACATAGATATGGCTACACCTTC
TRBV19	TRBJ1-5	many	NA	CASRSYSNQPQHF	TGTGCCAGTAGAAGCTATAGCAATCAGCCCCAGCATTTT
TRBV20-1	TRBJ2-7	NA	NA	CSARYGGLLEQYF	TGCAGTGCTAGGTATGGAGGCCTCCTCGAGCAGTACTTC
TRBV28	TRBJ2-7	many	NA	CASTRSSYEQYF	TGTGCCAGCACACGAAGCTCCTACGAGCAGTACTTC
TRBV15	TRBJ2-7	many	NA	CATSRDRRQPTYEQYF	TGTGCCACCAGCAGAGATCGAAGACAGCCGACCTACGAGCAGTACTTC
TRBV6-2/TRBV6-3	TRBJ2-2	NA	NA	CASTLTGAGHTGELFF	TGTGCCAGCACCCTGACGGGGGCAGGGCACACCGGGGAGCTGTTTTTT
TRBV7-3	TRBJ1-6	many	NA	CASSLTGPSGESPLHF	TGTGCCAGCAGCTTAACGGGCCCCTCGGGGGAGTCACCCCTCCACTTT
TRBV6-5	TRBJ2-7	many	NA	CASSYMREQYF	TGTGCCAGCAGTTACATGCGGGAGCAGTACTTC
TRBV19	TRBJ1-1	many	NA	CASSISENTEAFF	TGTGCCAGTAGTATTTCGGAAAACACTGAAGCTTTCTTT
TRBV6-5	TRBJ2-7	many	TRBD1	CASSYSRTGDPYEQYF	TGTGCCAGCAGTTACAGCCGGACAGGGGACCCCTACGAGCAGTACTTC
TRBV18	TRBJ1-5	many	NA	CASSPGGNTHQPQHF	TGTGCCAGCTCACCCGGAGGGAATACGCATCAGCCCCAGCATTTT
TRBV28	TRBJ1-2	many	NA	CASSFTSYYGYTF	TGTGCCAGCAGTTTCACATCTTACTATGGCTACACCTTC